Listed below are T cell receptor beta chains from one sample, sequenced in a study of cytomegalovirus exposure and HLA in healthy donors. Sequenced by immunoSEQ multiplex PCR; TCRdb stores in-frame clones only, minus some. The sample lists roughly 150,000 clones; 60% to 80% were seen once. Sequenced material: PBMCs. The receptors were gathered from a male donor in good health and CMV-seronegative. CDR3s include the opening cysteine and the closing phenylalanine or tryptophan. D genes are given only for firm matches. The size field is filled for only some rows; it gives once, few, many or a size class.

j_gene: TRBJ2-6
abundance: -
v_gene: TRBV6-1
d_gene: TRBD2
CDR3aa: CASSELAGDSGANVLTF
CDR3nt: TGTGCCAGCAGTGAGCTAGCGGGGGATTCTGGGGCCAACGTCCTGACTTTC

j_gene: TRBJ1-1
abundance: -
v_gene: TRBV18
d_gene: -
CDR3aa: CASSQTWNTEAFF
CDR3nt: TGTGCCAGTTCACAGACATGGAACACTGAAGCTTTCTTT

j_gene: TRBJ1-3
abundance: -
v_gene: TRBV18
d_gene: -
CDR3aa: CASLRGGGNTIYF
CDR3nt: TGTGCCAGCTTACGGGGAGGCGGAAACACCATATATTTT

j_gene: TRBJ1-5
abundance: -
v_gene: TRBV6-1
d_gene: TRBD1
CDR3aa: CASSDAGGIQPQHF
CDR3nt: TGTGCCAGCAGTGACGCAGGGGGGATCCAGCCCCAGCATTTT

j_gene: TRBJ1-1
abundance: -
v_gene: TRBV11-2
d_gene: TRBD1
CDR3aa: CASSPRQGESTEAFF
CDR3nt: TGTGCCAGCAGCCCCCGACAGGGGGAGAGCACTGAAGCTTTCTTT

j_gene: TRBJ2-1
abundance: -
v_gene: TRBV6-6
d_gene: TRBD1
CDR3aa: CASSSHRGAYNEQFF
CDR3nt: TGTGCCAGCAGTTCGCACAGGGGAGCCTACAATGAGCAGTTCTTC

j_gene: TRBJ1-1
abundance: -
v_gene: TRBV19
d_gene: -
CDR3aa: CASSTAREVNTEAFF
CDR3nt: TGTGCCAGTAGTACGGCCAGGGAGGTGAACACTGAAGCTTTCTTT

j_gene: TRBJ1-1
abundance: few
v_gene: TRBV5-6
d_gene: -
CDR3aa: CASSILGQMNTEAFF
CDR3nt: TGTGCCAGCAGCATTCTAGGACAGATGAACACTGAAGCTTTCTTT

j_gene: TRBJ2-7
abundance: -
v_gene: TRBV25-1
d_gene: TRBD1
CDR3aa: CASSATDRGYSYEQYF
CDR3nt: TGTGCCAGCAGTGCCACGGACAGGGGCTACTCCTACGAGCAGTACTTC

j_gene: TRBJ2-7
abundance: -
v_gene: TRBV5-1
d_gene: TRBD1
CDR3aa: CASSAGHRGLYEQYF
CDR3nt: TGCGCCAGCAGCGCCGGGCACAGGGGGCTTTACGAGCAGTACTTC

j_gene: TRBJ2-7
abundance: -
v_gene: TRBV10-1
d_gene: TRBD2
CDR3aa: CASSPLRSGRADEQYF
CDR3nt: TGCGCCAGCAGCCCACTCCGAAGCGGGAGGGCGGACGAGCAGTACTTC

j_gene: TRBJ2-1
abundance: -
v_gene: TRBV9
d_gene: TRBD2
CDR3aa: CASSVAGGLYNEQFF
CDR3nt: TGTGCCAGCAGCGTTGCGGGGGGCCTCTACAATGAGCAGTTCTTC

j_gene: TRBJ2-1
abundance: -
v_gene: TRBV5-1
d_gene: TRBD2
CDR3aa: CASSLAGLAGSYNEQFF
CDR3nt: TGCGCCAGCAGCTTGGCCGGACTAGCGGGTTCATACAATGAGCAGTTCTTC

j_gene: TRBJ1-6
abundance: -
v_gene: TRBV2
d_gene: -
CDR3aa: CASSETGKSPLHF
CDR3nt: TGTGCCAGCAGTGAAACAGGGAAATCACCCCTCCACTTT

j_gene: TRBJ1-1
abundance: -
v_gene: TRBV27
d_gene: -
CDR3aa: CASSQQGGSTEAFF
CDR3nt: TGTGCCAGCAGTCAACAGGGAGGGAGCACTGAAGCTTTCTTT

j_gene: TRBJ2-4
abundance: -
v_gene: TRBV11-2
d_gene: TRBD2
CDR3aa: CASSLALAGSLDKNIQYF
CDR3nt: TGTGCCAGCAGCTTAGCACTAGCGGGATCTTTGGACAAAAACATTCAGTACTTC

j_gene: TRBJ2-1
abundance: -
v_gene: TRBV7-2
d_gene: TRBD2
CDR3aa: CASSPTSGSYNEQFF
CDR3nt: TGTGCCAGCAGCCCGACTAGCGGGTCTTACAATGAGCAGTTCTTC

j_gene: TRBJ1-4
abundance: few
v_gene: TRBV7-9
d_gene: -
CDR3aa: CSSSLRGTNEKLFF
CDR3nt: TGTTCCAGCAGCCTCAGGGGAACTAATGAAAAACTGTTTTTT

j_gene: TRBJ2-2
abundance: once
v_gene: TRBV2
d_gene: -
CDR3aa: CASSVRQEGGELFF
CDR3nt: TGTGCCAGCAGTGTTAGGCAGGAAGGTGGGGAGCTGTTTTTT